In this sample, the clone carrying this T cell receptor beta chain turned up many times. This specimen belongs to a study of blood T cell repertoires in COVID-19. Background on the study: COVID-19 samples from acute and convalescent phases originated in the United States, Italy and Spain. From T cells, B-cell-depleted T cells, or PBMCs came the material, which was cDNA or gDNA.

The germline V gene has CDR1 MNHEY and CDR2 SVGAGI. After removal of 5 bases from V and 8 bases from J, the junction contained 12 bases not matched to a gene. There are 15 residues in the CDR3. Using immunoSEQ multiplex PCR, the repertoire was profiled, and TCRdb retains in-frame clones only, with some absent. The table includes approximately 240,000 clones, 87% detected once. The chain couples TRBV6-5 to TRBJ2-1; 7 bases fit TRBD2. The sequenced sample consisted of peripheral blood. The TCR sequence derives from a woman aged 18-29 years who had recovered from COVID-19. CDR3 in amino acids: CASSRLAILGYEQFF. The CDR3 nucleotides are TGTGCCAGCAGTCGACTAGCTATCCTCGGCTATGAGCAGTTCTTC.